This TCR beta chain was identified during a study of cytomegalovirus exposure and HLA in healthy donors. General study findings and limits: It was reportedly the case that the classifier diagnosed cytomegalovirus status with high specificity and sensitivity. Using a false discovery rate of 0.05, a later analysis showed that 16,951 TCR beta sequences were associated with HLA alleles. Later analysis showed most CMV-associated TCR beta chains appearing HLA-restricted.

Concerning this clone itself: Its antigen is unknown.

The study ran its PCR with 60 Vbeta and 13 Jbeta primers. Method: immunoSEQ multiplex PCR; TCRdb's copy keeps in-frame clones and lacks some. The profile shows 100,000 or so clones, over 65% of them singletons. The CDR3 length is 15 residues. V lost 1 base, J lost 5 bases, and 13 bases lay in between. CDR1 and CDR2 (germline): SGHTA, FQGTGA. Specimen: PBMCs. The TCR comes from a female donor in good health and CMV-seropositive. V is TRBV7-3 and J is TRBJ2-3, with a tentative D call TRBD1 (5 bases). In nucleotides, the CDR3 is TGTGCCAGCAGCTTAAATAGGGGAAATCAAGATACGCAGTATTTT. This gives the protein CASSLNRGNQDTQYF.